Many counts were recorded for the clone carrying this T cell receptor (beta chain). The antigen is unknown. The sample comes from a study of T cells in Graves' hyperthyroidism and ophthalmopathy. About the research overall: It was at initial diagnosis, before any treatment, that peripheral blood was collected.

RNA transcripts provided the source from which TCR beta CDR3 regions were amplified. When the TCR CDR3 underwent first-round RT-PCR, the HTBI primer set was used. One entry per CDR3 protein results from TCRdb running MiXCR on the multiplex PCR reads. This sample has under 600,000 distinct CDR3 sequences, with around 15% found just once. General study points: Ophthalmopathy was separated from stable hyperthyroidism by a 13 V-J model.

The germline V and J ends were trimmed by 3 bases and 5 bases, with 11 bases remaining between them. Germline assignment: CDR1 SGHRS and CDR2 YFSETQ. The length of the CDR3 is 14 residues. The specimen sequenced was blood. The receptor comes from a woman aged 40 to 49 with Graves' ophthalmopathy. The chain combines TRBV5-1 with TRBJ2-2; the D gene could be TRBD1 or TRBD2 (6 bases each). The CDR3: CASSSGGETGELFF. The CDR3 DNA sequence: TGCGCCAGCAGCTCCGGGGGCGAAACCGGGGAGCTGTTTTTT. The complete variable domain, with remaining parts taken from reference TRBV5-1 and TRBJ2-2, reads KAGVTQTPRYLIKTRGQQVTLSCSPISGHRSVSWYQQTPGQGLQFLFEYFSETQRNKGNFPGRFSGRQFSNSRSEMNVSTLELGDSALYLCASSSGGETGELFFGEGSRLTVL.